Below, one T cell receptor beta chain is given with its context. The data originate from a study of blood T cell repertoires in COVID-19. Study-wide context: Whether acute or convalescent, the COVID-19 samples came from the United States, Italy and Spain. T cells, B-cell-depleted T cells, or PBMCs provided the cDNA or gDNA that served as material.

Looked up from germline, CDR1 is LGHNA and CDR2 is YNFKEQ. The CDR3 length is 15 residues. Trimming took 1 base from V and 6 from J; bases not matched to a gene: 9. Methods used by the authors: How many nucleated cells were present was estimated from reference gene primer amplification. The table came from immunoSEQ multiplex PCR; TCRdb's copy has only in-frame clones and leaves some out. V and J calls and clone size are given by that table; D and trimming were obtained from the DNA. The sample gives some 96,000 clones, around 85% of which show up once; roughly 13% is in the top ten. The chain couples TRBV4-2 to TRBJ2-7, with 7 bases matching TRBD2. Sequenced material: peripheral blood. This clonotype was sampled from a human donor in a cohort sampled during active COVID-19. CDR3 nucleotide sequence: TGTGCCAGCAGCCAAGCTCAGCCGCCTAGCGGCGAGCAGTACTTC. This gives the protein CASSQAQPPSGEQYF.